This T cell receptor beta chain was identified in a study of T cell changes during pregnancy in multiple sclerosis. V trimming: 4 bases; J trimming: 6 bases; junction bases outside the gene matches: 11. Germline lookup yields CDR1 LGHNA and CDR2 YNFKEQ. This CDR3 has 17 residues. Data came from immunoSEQ multiplex PCR; TCRdb stores just in-frame clones and leaves some out. The sample records under 25,000 clones, about 88% being singletons. The source of this sequence is a female donor with multiple sclerosis, enrolled in a pregnancy study. This specimen consisted of CD8+ T cells from peripheral blood mononuclear cells, obtained after pregnancy. This sequence joins TRBV4-2 and TRBJ1-5; 11 nucleotides match TRBD1. Here the CDR3 DNA reads TGTGCCAGCAGCCCCTTGGCGACCGGGACAGGGGGTCAGCCCCAGCATTTT. This codes for CASSPLATGTGGQPQHF.